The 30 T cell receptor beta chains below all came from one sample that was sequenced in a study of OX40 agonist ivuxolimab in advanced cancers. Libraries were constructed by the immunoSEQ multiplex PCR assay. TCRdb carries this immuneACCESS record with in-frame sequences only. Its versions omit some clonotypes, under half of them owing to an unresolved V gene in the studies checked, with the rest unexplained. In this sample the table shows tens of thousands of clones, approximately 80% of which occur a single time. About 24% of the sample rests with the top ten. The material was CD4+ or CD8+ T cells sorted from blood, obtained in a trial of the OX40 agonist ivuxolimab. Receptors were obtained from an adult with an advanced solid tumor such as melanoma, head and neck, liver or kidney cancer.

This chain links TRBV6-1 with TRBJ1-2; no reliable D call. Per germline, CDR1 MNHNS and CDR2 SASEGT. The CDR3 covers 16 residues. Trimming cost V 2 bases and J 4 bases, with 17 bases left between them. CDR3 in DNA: TGTGCCAGCAGTGAATCGGGTCTCCCAACCACCTATGGCTACACCTTC. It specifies CASSESGLPTTYGYTF.

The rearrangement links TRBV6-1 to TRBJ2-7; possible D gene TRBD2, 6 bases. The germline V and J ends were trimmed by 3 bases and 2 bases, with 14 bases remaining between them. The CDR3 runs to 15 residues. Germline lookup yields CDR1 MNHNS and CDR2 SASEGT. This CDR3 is CASSEGSSATYEQYF. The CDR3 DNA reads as TGTGCCAGCAGTGAGGGGTCTAGCGCGACCTACGAGCAGTACTTC.

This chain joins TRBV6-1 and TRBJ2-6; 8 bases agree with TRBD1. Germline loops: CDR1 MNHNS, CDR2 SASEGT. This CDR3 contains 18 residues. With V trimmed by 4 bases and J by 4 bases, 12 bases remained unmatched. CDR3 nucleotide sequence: TGTGCCAGCAGTGTTTCCGGGACAGGACTTCTCGGGGCCAACGTCCTGACTTTC. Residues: CASSVSGTGLLGANVLTF.

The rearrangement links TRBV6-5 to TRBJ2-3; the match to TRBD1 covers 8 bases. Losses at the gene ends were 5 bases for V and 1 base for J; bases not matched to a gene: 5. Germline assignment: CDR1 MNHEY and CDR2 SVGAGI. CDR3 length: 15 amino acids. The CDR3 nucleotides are TGTGCCAGCAGTCACGGACAGGGAGGCACAGATACGCAGTATTTT. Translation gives CASSHGQGGTDTQYF.

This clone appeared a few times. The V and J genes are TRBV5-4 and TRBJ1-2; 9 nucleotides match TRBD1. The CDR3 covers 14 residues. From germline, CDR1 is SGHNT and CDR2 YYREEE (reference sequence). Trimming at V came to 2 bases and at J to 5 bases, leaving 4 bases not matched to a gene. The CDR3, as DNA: TGTGCCAGCAGCTTTGGGACAGGGTGGTATGGCTACACCTTC. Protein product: CASSFGTGWYGYTF.

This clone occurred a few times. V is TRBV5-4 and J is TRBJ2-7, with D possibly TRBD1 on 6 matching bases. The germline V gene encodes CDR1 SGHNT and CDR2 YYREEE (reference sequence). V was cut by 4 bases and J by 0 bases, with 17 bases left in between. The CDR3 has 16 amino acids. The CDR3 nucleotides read TGTGCCAGCAGCCAAGACCCGGCACAGGGCTCCTACGAGCAGTACTTC. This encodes CASSQDPAQGSYEQYF.

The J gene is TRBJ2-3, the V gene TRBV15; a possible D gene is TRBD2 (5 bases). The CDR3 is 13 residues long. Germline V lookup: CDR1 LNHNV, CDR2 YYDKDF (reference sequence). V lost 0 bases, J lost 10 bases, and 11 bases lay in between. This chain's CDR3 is CATSREVDLSQYF. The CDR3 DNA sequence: TGTGCCACCAGCAGAGAGGTGGACTTATCGCAGTATTTT.

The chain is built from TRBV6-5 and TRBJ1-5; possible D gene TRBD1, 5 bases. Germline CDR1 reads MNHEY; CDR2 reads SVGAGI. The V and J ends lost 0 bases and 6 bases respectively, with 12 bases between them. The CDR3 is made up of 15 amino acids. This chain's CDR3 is CASSYSTGRGQPQHF. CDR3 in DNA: TGTGCCAGCAGTTACTCGACGGGGAGGGGTCAGCCCCAGCATTTT.

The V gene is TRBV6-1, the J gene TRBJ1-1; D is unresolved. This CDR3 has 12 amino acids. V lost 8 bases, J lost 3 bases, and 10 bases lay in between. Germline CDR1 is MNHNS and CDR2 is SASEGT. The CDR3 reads CASDPVDTEAFF. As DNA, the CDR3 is TGTGCCAGCGACCCCGTGGACACTGAAGCTTTCTTT.

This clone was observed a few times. CDR3 protein: CAISPHGSPLHF. CDR3 nucleotides: TGTGCCATCAGCCCACATGGTTCACCCCTCCACTTT. V is TRBV10-3 and J is TRBJ1-6; D is uncertain. Per germline, CDR1 ENHRY and CDR2 SYGVKD. Trimming shortened V by 6 bases and J by 9 bases, and 9 bases separated the two germline ends. This CDR3 has 12 amino acids.

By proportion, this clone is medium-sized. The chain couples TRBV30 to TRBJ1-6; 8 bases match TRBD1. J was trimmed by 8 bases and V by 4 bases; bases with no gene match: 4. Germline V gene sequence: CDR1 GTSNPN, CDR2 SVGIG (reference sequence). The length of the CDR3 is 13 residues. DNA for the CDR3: TGTGCCTGGAACAGGGGGTCCTATTCACCCCTCCACTTT. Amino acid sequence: CAWNRGSYSPLHF.

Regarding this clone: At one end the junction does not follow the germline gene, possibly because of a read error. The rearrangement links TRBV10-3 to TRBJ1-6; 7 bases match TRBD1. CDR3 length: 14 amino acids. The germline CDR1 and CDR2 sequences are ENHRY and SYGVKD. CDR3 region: CASSERQGGSPLHF. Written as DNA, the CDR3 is TGTGCCAGCAGTGAAAGACAGGGAGGATCACCCCTCCACTTT.

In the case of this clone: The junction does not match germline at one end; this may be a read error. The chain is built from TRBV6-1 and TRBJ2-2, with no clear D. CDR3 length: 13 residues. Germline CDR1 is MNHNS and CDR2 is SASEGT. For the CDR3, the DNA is TGTGCCAGCGGTGAAATTAACACCGGGGAGCTGTTTTTT. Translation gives CASGEINTGELFF.

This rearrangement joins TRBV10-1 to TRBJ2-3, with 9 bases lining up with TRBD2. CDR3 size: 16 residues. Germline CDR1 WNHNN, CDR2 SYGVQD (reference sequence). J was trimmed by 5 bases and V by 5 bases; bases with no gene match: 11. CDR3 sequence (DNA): TGCGCCAGCAGTAGGAGTAGCGGGGGACAAGGAGATACGCAGTATTTT. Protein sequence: CASSRSSGGQGDTQYF.

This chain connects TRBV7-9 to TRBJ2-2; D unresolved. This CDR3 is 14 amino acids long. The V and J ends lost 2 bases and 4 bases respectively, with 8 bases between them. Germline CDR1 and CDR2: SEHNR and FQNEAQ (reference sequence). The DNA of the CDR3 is TGTGCCAGCAGCTTACTAACAGTCACCGGGGAGCTGTTTTTT. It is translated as CASSLLTVTGELFF.

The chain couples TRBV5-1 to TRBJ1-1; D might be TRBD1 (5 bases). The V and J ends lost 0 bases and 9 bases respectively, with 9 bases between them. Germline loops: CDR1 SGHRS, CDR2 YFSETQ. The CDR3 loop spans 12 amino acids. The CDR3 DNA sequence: TGCGCCAGCAGCTTGGTAGGGGAAAAAGCTTTCTTT. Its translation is CASSLVGEKAFF.

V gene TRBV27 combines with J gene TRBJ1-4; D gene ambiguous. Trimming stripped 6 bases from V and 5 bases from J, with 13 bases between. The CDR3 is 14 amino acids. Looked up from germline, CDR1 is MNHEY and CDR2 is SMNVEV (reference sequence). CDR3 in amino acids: CASSPPHGNEKLFF. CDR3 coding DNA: TGTGCCAGCAGCCCACCCCATGGGAATGAAAAACTGTTTTTT.

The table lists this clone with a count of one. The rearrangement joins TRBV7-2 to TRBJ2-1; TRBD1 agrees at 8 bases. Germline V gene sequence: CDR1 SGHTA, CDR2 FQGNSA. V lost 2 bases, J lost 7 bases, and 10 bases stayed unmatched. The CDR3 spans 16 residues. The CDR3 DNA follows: TGTGCCAGCAGCTTATCGTCTCAGGGGGCGAGGAATGAGCAGTTCTTC. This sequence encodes CASSLSSQGARNEQFF.

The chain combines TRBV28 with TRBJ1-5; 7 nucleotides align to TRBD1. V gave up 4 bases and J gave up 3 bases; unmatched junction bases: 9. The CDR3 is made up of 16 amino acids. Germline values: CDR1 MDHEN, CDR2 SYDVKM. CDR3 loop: CASSSPQGQNNQPQHF. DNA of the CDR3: TGTGCCAGCAGTTCACCCCAGGGACAGAACAATCAGCCCCAGCATTTT.

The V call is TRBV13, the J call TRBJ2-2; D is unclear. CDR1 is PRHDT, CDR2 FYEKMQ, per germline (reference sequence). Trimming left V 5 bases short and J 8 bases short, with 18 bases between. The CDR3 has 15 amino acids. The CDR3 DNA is TGTGCCAGCAGCCCTCCACTGATGCCGGGTGGGGAGCTGTTTTTT. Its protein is CASSPPLMPGGELFF.

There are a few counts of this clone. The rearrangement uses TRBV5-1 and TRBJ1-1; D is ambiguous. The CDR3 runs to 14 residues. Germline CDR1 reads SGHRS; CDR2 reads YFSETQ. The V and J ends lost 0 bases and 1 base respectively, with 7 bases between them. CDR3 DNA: TGCGCCAGCAGCTTGGACAGCCCGAACACTGAAGCTTTCTTT. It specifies CASSLDSPNTEAFF.

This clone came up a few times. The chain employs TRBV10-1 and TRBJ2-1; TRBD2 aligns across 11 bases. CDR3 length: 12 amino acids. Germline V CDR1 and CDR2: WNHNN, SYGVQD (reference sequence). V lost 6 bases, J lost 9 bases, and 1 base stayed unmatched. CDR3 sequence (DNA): TGCGCCAGCAGCGGGACTAGCGGTGAGCAGTTCTTC. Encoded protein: CASSGTSGEQFF.

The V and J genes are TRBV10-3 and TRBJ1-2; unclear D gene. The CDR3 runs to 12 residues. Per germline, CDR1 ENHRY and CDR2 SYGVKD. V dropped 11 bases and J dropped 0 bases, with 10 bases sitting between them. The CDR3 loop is CASEGTNYGYTF. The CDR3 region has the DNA TGTGCCTCGGAAGGGACTAACTATGGCTACACCTTC.

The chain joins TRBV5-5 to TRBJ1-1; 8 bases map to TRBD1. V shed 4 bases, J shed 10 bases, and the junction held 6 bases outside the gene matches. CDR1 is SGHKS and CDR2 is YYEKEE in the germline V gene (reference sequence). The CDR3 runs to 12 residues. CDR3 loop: CASSNWTGRAFF. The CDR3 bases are TGTGCCAGCAGCAACTGGACAGGGAGAGCTTTCTTT. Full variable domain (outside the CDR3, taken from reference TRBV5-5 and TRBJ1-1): DAGVTQSPTHLIKTRGQQVTLRCSPISGHKSVSWYQQVLGQGPQFIFQYYEKEERGRGNFPDRFSARQFPNYSSELNVNALLLGDSALYLCASSNWTGRAFFGQGTRLTVV.

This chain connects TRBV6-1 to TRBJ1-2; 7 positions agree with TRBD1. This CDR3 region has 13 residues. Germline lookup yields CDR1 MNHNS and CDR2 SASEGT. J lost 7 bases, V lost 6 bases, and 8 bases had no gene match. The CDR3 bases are TGTGCCAGCAGCGGGGGGGACAGTCCTGGCTACACCTTC. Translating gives CASSGGDSPGYTF.

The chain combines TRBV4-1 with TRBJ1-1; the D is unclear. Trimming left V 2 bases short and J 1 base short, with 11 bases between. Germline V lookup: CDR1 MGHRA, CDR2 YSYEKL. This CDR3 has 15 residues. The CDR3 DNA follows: TGCGCCAGCAGCCAACGGTTCGGGAGGAACACTGAAGCTTTCTTT. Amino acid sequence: CASSQRFGRNTEAFF.

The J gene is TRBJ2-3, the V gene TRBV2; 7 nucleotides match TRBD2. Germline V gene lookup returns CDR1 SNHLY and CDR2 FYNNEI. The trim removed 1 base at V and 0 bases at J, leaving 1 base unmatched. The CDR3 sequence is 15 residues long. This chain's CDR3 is CASSEGGGSTDTQYF. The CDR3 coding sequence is TGTGCCAGCAGTGAAGGGGGGGGTAGCACAGATACGCAGTATTTT.

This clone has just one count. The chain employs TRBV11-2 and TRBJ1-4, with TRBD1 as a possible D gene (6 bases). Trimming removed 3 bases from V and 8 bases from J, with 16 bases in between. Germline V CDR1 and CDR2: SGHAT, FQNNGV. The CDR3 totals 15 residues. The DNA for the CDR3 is TGTGCCAGCAGCTTCGGGGGGCTGGGAGGCGAAAAACTGTTTTTT. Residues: CASSFGGLGGEKLFF.

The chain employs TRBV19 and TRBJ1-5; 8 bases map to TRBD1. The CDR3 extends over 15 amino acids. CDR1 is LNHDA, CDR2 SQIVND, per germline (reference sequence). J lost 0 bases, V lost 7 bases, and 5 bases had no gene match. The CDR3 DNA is TGTGCCAGTAATCGACAGGGGTATAGCAATCAGCCCCAGCATTTT. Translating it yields CASNRQGYSNQPQHF.

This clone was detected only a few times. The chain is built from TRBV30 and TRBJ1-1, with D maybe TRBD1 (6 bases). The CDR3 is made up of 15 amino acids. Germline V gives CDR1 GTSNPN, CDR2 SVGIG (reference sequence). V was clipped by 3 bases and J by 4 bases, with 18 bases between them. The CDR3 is CAWSAQGRGSTEAFF. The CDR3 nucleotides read TGTGCCTGGAGCGCTCAGGGGCGCGGAAGCACTGAAGCTTTCTTT.